These T cell receptor beta chains were read from a single sample in a study of blood T cells in healthy people across ages. One entry per CDR3 protein results from TCRdb running MiXCR on the 5' RACE reads. Here the sample spans around 800,000 distinct CDR3 sequences, about 42% being singletons. Sequencing input: blood. The receptors shown here come from a man in his 60s in good health. CDR3s include the opening cysteine and the closing phenylalanine or tryptophan. Each record gives: D gene, clone size, V gene, J gene, CDR3 protein, CDR3 DNA. A D gene is named only where the DNA matches it firmly. Not all rows give a size; the values are once, few, many and, for expanded clones, a class.

D: .
size: few
V: TRBV20-1
J: TRBJ1-1
CDR3: CSVVDSPEAFF
DNA: TGCAGTGTCGTAGACAGCCCTGAAGCTTTCTTT

D: .
size: .
V: TRBV25-1
J: TRBJ1-4
CDR3: CASSEFYGGPTNEKLFF
DNA: TGTGCCAGCAGTGAATTTTACGGGGGGCCTACTAATGAAAAACTGTTTTTT

D: TRBD2
size: .
V: TRBV10-3
J: TRBJ2-3
CDR3: CAISGERDRWTSGGLTDTQYF
DNA: TGTGCCATCAGTGGAGAAAGGGACAGGTGGACTAGCGGGGGCCTCACAGATACGCAGTATTTT

D: .
size: .
V: TRBV7-3
J: TRBJ1-2
CDR3: CASSLLDGNYGYTF
DNA: TGTGCCAGCAGCTTATTGGACGGAAACTATGGCTACACCTTC

D: .
size: .
V: TRBV7-2
J: TRBJ2-3
CDR3: CASGQMVRTDTQYF
DNA: TGTGCCAGCGGACAAATGGTACGCACAGATACGCAGTATTTT

D: .
size: .
V: TRBV6-1
J: TRBJ2-7
CDR3: CASPNNYEQYF
DNA: TGTGCCAGCCCTAATAACTACGAGCAGTACTTC

D: .
size: few
V: TRBV20-1
J: TRBJ1-5
CDR3: CSARVVGGNQPQHF
DNA: TGCAGTGCTAGAGTTGTCGGAGGGAATCAGCCCCAGCATTTT

D: .
size: .
V: TRBV30
J: TRBJ1-6
CDR3: CAWIQGFGSPLHF
DNA: TGTGCCTGGATACAGGGTTTTGGTTCACCCCTCCACTTT

D: TRBD2
size: many
V: TRBV5-1
J: TRBJ2-1
CDR3: CASSLSSGGGFNEQFF
DNA: TGCGCCAGCAGCTTGAGTTCGGGGGGGGGATTCAATGAGCAGTTCTTC

D: .
size: .
V: TRBV4-3
J: TRBJ1-2
CDR3: CASSQEGGGDYGYTF
DNA: TGCGCCAGCAGCCAAGAAGGGGGGGGCGATTATGGCTACACCTTC

D: TRBD1
size: .
V: TRBV19
J: TRBJ2-4
CDR3: CASTQDRGRDIQYF
DNA: TGTGCCAGTACTCAAGACAGGGGGCGAGACATTCAGTACTTC

D: TRBD2
size: few
V: TRBV7-2
J: TRBJ2-7
CDR3: CASSLGGTRAYEQYF
DNA: TGTGCCAGCAGCTTAGGCGGGACTAGGGCCTACGAGCAGTACTTC

D: .
size: .
V: TRBV7-6
J: TRBJ2-1
CDR3: CANSPGLAVTYNEQFF
DNA: TGTGCCAACAGCCCCGGTTTAGCGGTTACCTACAATGAGCAGTTCTTC

D: TRBD2
size: .
V: TRBV6-2/TRBV6-3
J: TRBJ2-4
CDR3: CASSKVVSGAAGDTAVQYF
DNA: TGTGCCAGCAGCAAAGTAGTTAGCGGGGCCGCCGGAGATACGGCGGTTCAGTACTTC

D: TRBD1
size: .
V: TRBV28
J: TRBJ1-2
CDR3: CASTRDRGFYGYTF
DNA: TGTGCCAGCACTAGGGACAGGGGCTTTTATGGCTACACCTTC

D: TRBD1
size: few
V: TRBV6-6
J: TRBJ2-5
CDR3: CATNRGETQYF
DNA: TGTGCCACAAACAGGGGGGAGACCCAGTACTTC

D: TRBD2
size: few
V: TRBV5-6
J: TRBJ2-5
CDR3: CASSFGLAGGETQYF
DNA: TGTGCCAGCAGCTTTGGACTAGCGGGGGGGGAGACCCAGTACTTC

D: .
size: .
V: TRBV4-3
J: TRBJ2-3
CDR3: CAGSQKQGPTDTQYF
DNA: TGCGCCGGCAGCCAAAAACAGGGACCCACAGATACGCAGTATTTT

D: .
size: few
V: TRBV4-3
J: TRBJ1-6
CDR3: CASSQDPAKGPSSYNSPLHF
DNA: TGCGCCAGCAGCCAAGATCCAGCCAAAGGGCCCAGCTCCTATAATTCACCCCTCCACTTT

D: .
size: many
V: TRBV7-9
J: TRBJ2-5
CDR3: CASSSGDRRTQYF
DNA: TGTGCCAGCAGCTCGGGAGACCGTCGGACCCAGTACTTC

D: .
size: .
V: TRBV11-3
J: TRBJ2-7
CDR3: CASSAGPIKYF
DNA: TGTGCCAGCAGCGCGGGACCCATCAAGTACTTC

D: .
size: .
V: TRBV6-5
J: TRBJ2-4
CDR3: CASSPKLEGAKNIQYF
DNA: TGTGCCAGCAGTCCCAAGTTGGAGGGAGCCAAAAACATTCAGTACTTC

D: .
size: few
V: TRBV6-2/TRBV6-3
J: TRBJ1-5
CDR3: CASSSAANQPQHF
DNA: TGTGCCAGCAGTTCGGCAGCCAATCAGCCCCAGCATTTT

D: TRBD2
size: few
V: TRBV7-2
J: TRBJ2-5
CDR3: CASSLGVSGGKQETQYF
DNA: TGTGCCAGCAGCTTAGGGGTTAGCGGGGGGAAACAAGAGACCCAGTACTTC

D: .
size: .
V: TRBV3-1
J: TRBJ2-7
CDR3: CASMSLISYEQYF
DNA: TGTGCCAGCATGAGCCTCATTTCCTACGAGCAGTACTTC

D: .
size: few
V: TRBV5-1
J: TRBJ2-1
CDR3: CASSKGLEDNEQFF
DNA: TGCGCCAGCAGCAAGGGACTGGAAGACAATGAGCAGTTCTTC

D: .
size: once
V: TRBV5-1
J: TRBJ2-7
CDR3: CASSYIDPYEQYF
DNA: TGCGCCAGCAGCTACATAGACCCATACGAGCAGTACTTC

D: .
size: few
V: TRBV7-2
J: TRBJ2-7
CDR3: CASSLDPGPYEQYF
DNA: TGTGCCAGCAGCTTGGACCCCGGCCCCTACGAGCAGTACTTC

D: .
size: few
V: TRBV6-5
J: TRBJ1-4
CDR3: CASSPAATNEKLFF
DNA: TGTGCCAGCAGTCCGGCGGCAACTAATGAAAAACTGTTTTTT

D: .
size: .
V: TRBV29-1
J: TRBJ2-1
CDR3: CGAGDGAYEQFF
DNA: TGCGGCGCCGGGGACGGGGCCTACGAGCAGTTCTTC

D: TRBD2
size: few
V: TRBV7-2
J: TRBJ2-7
CDR3: CASSSKARESYEQYF
DNA: TGTGCCAGCAGCTCAAAGGCGCGGGAGTCCTACGAGCAGTACTTC

D: TRBD1
size: .
V: TRBV7-9
J: TRBJ2-5
CDR3: CASSLHSTGEETQYF
DNA: TGTGCCAGCAGCCTTCACTCGACAGGGGAAGAGACCCAGTACTTC

D: .
size: few
V: TRBV14
J: TRBJ2-1
CDR3: CASNPGGHGQFF
DNA: TGTGCCAGCAACCCCGGGGGACACGGGCAGTTCTTC

D: TRBD2
size: many
V: TRBV27
J: TRBJ2-7
CDR3: CASSYSGGSSYEQYF
DNA: TGTGCCAGCAGTTATAGCGGGGGGAGTTCCTACGAGCAGTACTTC

D: TRBD1
size: once
V: TRBV7-8
J: TRBJ2-5
CDR3: CASSGSGTGFQYF
DNA: TGTGCCAGCAGCGGGTCCGGGACAGGGTTCCAGTACTTC

D: .
size: .
V: TRBV20-1
J: TRBJ1-6
CDR3: CSARAPDPNSPLHF
DNA: TGCAGTGCTAGAGCCCCCGATCCCAATTCACCCCTCCACTTT

D: .
size: .
V: TRBV7-2
J: TRBJ2-1
CDR3: CASSPGQGPPYNEQFF
DNA: TGTGCCAGCAGCCCCGGTCAGGGGCCCCCTTACAATGAGCAGTTCTTC

D: .
size: .
V: TRBV7-2
J: TRBJ2-3
CDR3: CASRLVASTDTQYF
DNA: TGTGCCAGCCGCCTAGTTGCCTCCACAGATACGCAGTATTTT

D: .
size: .
V: TRBV6-1
J: TRBJ1-6
CDR3: CASSEISTGSSPLHF
DNA: TGTGCCAGCAGTGAAATTAGCACAGGCTCTTCACCCCTCCACTTT

D: .
size: .
V: TRBV7-2
J: TRBJ2-3
CDR3: CTSSPPNTDTQYF
DNA: TGTACCAGCAGCCCTCCTAATACAGATACGCAGTATTTT

D: .
size: .
V: TRBV20-1
J: TRBJ1-4
CDR3: CSASPTDEKLFF
DNA: TGCAGTGCTAGTCCGACGGATGAAAAACTGTTTTTT

D: TRBD2
size: few
V: TRBV20-1
J: TRBJ2-5
CDR3: CSARGGGSQETQYF
DNA: TGCAGTGCTAGAGGCGGGGGATCCCAAGAGACCCAGTACTTC

D: .
size: .
V: TRBV11-2
J: TRBJ1-2
CDR3: CASSRRQGSGYGYTF
DNA: TGTGCCAGCAGCCGACGTCAGGGGTCGGGCTATGGCTACACCTTC

D: TRBD2
size: .
V: TRBV6-2/TRBV6-3
J: TRBJ2-1
CDR3: CASSVRGDNEQFF
DNA: TGTGCCAGCAGTGTGCGGGGGGACAATGAGCAGTTCTTC

D: TRBD2
size: .
V: TRBV10-1
J: TRBJ2-1
CDR3: CASSPTSGGSGSDEQFF
DNA: TGCGCCAGCAGTCCTACTAGCGGGGGATCTGGAAGCGATGAGCAGTTCTTC

D: .
size: few
V: TRBV5-1
J: TRBJ2-7
CDR3: CASSVRDTSYEQYF
DNA: TGCGCCAGCAGCGTGCGGGACACCTCCTACGAGCAGTACTTC

D: .
size: few
V: TRBV15
J: TRBJ2-7
CDR3: CATSRDKNSQAYEQYF
DNA: TGTGCCACCAGCAGAGATAAAAACAGTCAGGCCTACGAGCAGTACTTC

D: TRBD1
size: .
V: TRBV4-3
J: TRBJ1-4
CDR3: CASSQGLGQKNEKLFF
DNA: TGCGCCAGCAGCCAAGGTTTGGGACAGAAGAATGAAAAACTGTTTTTT

D: .
size: .
V: TRBV2
J: TRBJ2-7
CDR3: CASSYTGTKSSYEQYF
DNA: TGTGCCAGCAGTTACACCGGGACCAAGAGCTCCTACGAGCAGTACTTC

D: .
size: .
V: TRBV3-1
J: TRBJ2-7
CDR3: CACSQDHGPSYEQYF
DNA: TGTGCCTGCAGCCAAGATCATGGGCCCTCCTACGAGCAGTACTTC

D: TRBD2
size: .
V: TRBV12-3/TRBV12-4
J: TRBJ2-1
CDR3: CASSLGGSSGSSDEQFF
DNA: TGTGCCAGCAGTTTAGGGGGTAGTAGCGGGAGTTCGGATGAGCAGTTCTTC

D: TRBD1
size: .
V: TRBV6-5
J: TRBJ2-1
CDR3: CASSYSMVADRGSYNEQFF
DNA: TGTGCCAGCAGTTACTCGATGGTTGCTGACAGGGGCTCCTACAATGAGCAGTTCTTC

D: .
size: .
V: TRBV7-2
J: TRBJ2-5
CDR3: CASNSRGPPYQETQYF
DNA: TGTGCCAGCAACAGTAGGGGTCCGCCGTACCAAGAGACCCAGTACTTC

D: TRBD2
size: few
V: TRBV9
J: TRBJ2-2
CDR3: CASSSGLAGANTGELFF
DNA: TGTGCCAGCAGCTCGGGACTAGCGGGGGCAAACACCGGGGAGCTGTTTTTT

D: .
size: many
V: TRBV2
J: TRBJ2-1
CDR3: CASSEKGGAGYNEQFF
DNA: TGTGCCAGCAGTGAAAAGGGGGGGGCTGGTTACAATGAGCAGTTCTTC

D: TRBD2
size: .
V: TRBV4-1
J: TRBJ2-7
CDR3: CASSQVGGGLYEQYF
DNA: TGCGCCAGCAGCCAAGTCGGGGGGGGCTTGTACGAGCAGTACTTC

D: TRBD2
size: .
V: TRBV12-3/TRBV12-4
J: TRBJ2-4
CDR3: CASRGGDKNIQYF
DNA: TGTGCCAGCAGGGGGGGGGACAAAAACATTCAGTACTTC

D: .
size: once
V: TRBV29-1
J: TRBJ1-4
CDR3: CSALIVGISEKLFF
DNA: TGCAGTGCTCTAATAGTAGGCATCAGTGAAAAACTGTTTTTT

D: TRBD2
size: few
V: TRBV7-8
J: TRBJ2-7
CDR3: CASSLDSGAGHYEQYF
DNA: TGTGCCAGCAGCTTAGACTCGGGAGCGGGGCACTACGAGCAGTACTTC

D: TRBD1
size: .
V: TRBV7-9
J: TRBJ2-1
CDR3: CASSDRAGEQFF
DNA: TGTGCCAGCAGCGACAGGGCCGGGGAGCAGTTCTTT